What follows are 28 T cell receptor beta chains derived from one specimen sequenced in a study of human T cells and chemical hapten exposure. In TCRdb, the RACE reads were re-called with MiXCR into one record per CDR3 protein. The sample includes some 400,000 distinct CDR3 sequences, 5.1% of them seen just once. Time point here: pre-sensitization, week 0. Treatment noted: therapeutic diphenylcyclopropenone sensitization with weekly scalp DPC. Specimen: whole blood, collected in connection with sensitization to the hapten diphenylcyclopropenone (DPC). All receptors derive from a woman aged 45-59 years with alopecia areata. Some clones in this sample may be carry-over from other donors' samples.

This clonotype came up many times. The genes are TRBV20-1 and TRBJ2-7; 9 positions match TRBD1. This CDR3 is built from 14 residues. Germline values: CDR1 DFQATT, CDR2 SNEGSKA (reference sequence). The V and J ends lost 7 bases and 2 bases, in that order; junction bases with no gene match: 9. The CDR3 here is CSVPDDRGTYEQYF. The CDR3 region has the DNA TGCAGTGTCCCGGACGACAGGGGGACCTACGAGCAGTACTTC.

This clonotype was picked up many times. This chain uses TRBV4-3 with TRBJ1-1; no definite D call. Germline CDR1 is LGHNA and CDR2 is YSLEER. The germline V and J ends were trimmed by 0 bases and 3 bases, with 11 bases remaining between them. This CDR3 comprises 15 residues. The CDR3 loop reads CASSQDWEVDTEAFF. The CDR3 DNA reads TGCGCCAGCAGCCAAGATTGGGAAGTCGACACTGAAGCTTTCTTT.

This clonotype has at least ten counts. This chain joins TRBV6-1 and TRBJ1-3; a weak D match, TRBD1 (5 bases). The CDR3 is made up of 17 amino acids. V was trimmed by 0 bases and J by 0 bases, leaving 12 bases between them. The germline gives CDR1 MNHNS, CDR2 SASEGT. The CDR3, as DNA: TGTGCCAGCAGTGAAGCTCCCGGGGCGAGCTCTGGAAACACCATATATTTT. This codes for CASSEAPGASSGNTIYF.

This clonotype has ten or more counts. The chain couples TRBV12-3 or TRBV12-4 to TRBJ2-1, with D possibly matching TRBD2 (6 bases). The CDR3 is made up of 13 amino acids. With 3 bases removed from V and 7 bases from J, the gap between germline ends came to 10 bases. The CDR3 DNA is TGTGCCAGCAGTTTGGGGGGAACGAATGAGCAGTTCTTC. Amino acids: CASSLGGTNEQFF.

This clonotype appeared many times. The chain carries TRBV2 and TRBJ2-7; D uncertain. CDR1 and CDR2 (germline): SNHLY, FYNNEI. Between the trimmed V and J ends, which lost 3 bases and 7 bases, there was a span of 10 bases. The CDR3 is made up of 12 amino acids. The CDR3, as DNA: TGTGCCAGCAGTGATTCACTGGGGGAGCAGTACTTC. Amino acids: CASSDSLGEQYF.

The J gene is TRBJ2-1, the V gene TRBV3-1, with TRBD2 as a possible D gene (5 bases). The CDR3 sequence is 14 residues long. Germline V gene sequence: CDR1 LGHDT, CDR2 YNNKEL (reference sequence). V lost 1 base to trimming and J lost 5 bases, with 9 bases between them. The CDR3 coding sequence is TGTGCCAGCAGCCAAGCGGGAACCGACAATGAGCAGTTCTTC. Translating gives CASSQAGTDNEQFF.

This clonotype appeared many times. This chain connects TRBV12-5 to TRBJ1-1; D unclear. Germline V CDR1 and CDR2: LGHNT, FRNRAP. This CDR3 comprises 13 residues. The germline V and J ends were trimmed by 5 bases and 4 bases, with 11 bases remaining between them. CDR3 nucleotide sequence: TGTGCTAGTGGTACCGTTCGGTTCACTGAAGCTTTCTTT. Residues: CASGTVRFTEAFF.

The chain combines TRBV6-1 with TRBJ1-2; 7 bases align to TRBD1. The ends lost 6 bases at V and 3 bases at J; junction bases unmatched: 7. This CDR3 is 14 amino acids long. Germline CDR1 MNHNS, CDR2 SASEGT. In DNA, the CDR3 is TGTGCCAGCAGCCGACAGGGAGAGGACTATGGCTACACCTTC. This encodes CASSRQGEDYGYTF.

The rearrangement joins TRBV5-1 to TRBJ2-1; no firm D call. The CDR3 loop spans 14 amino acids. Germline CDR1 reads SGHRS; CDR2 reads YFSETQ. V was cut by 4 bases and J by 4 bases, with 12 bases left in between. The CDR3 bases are TGCGCCAGCAGCCAGGAACCTACTTACAATGAGCAGTTCTTC. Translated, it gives CASSQEPTYNEQFF.

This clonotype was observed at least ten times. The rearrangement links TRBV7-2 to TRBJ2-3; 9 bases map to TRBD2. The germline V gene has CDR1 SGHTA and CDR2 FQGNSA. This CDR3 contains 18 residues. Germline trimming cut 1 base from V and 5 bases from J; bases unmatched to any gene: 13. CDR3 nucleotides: TGTGCCAGCAGCTTAGAAACTAGCGGGTCCTCCCCTCGAGATACGCAGTATTTT. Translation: CASSLETSGSSPRDTQYF. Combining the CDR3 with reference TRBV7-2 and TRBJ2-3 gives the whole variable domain GAGVSQSPSNKVTEKGKDVELRCDPISGHTALYWYRQSLGQGLEFLIYFQGNSAPDKSGLPSDRFSAERTGGSVSTLTIQRTQQEDSAVYLCASSLETSGSSPRDTQYFGPGTRLTVL.

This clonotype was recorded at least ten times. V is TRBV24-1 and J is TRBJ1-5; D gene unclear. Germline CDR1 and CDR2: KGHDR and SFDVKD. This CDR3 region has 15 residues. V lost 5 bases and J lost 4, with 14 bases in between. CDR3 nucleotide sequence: TGTGCCACCAGTGCGCCCGGCGATTGGAATCAGCCCCAGCATTTT. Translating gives CATSAPGDWNQPQHF.

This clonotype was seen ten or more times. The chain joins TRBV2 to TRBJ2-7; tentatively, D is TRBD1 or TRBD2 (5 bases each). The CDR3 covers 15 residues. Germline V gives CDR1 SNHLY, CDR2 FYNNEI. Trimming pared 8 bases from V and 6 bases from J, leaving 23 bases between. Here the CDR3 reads CASPSAPGTGSEQYF. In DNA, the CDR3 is TGTGCCAGCCCTTCCGCCCCCGGGACGGGTTCCGAGCAGTACTTC.

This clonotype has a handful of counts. CDR3 loop: CASSRTSGAYEQYF. The CDR3 DNA follows: TGTGCCAGCAGCCGGACTAGCGGTGCCTACGAGCAGTACTTC. The J gene is TRBJ2-7, the V gene TRBV28, with TRBD2 matching over 10 bases. Germline trimming cut 6 bases from V and 2 bases from J; bases unmatched to any gene: 4. From germline, CDR1 is MDHEN and CDR2 SYDVKM. The length of the CDR3 is 14 residues.

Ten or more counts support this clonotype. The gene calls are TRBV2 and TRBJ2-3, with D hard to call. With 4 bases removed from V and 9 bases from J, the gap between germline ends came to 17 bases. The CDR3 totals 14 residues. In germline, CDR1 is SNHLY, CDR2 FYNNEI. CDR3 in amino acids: CASSVATLDETQYF. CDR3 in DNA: TGTGCCAGCAGTGTGGCCACCTTGGATGAGACGCAGTATTTT.

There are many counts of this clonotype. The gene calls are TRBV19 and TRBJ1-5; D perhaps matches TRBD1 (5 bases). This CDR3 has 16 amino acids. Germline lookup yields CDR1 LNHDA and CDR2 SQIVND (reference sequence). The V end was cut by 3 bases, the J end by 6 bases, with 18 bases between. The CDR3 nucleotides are TGTGCCAGTAGTATGCAGCCCTCAGGGCTCGGTCAGCCCCAGCATTTT. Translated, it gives CASSMQPSGLGQPQHF.

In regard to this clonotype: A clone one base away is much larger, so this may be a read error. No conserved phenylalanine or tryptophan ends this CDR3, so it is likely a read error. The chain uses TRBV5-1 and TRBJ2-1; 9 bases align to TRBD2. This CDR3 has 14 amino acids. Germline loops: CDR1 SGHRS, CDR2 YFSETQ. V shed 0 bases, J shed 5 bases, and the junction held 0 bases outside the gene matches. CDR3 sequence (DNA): TGCGCCAGCAGCTTGGCTAGCGGGAACAATGAGCAGTTCTAC. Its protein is CASSLASGNNEQFY.

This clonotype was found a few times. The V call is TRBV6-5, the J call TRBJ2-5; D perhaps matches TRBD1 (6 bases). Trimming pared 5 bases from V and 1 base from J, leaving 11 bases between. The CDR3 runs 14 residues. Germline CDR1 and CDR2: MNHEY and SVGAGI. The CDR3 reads CASSEGQFQETQYF. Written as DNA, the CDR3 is TGTGCCAGCAGTGAAGGACAGTTCCAAGAGACCCAGTACTTC.

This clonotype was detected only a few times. The CDR3 DNA is TGTGCCACGGCTAGCACTGAAGCTTTCTTT. This sequence encodes CATASTEAFF. The chain recombines TRBV28 with TRBJ1-1; no clear D. V gave up 10 bases and J gave up 4 bases, with 7 bases separating them. Germline V lookup: CDR1 MDHEN, CDR2 SYDVKM. CDR3 length: 10 residues.

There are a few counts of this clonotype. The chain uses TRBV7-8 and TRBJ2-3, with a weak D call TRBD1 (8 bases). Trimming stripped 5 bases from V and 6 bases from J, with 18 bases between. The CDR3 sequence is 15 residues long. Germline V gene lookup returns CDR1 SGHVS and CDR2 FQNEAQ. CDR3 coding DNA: TGTGCCAGCAGCGTACACAGGGGGAGGGATGATACGCAGTATTTT. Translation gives CASSVHRGRDDTQYF.

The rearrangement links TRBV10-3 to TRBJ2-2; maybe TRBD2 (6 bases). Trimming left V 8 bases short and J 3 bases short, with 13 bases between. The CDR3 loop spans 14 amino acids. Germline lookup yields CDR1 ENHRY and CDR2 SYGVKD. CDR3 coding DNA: TGTGCCATCGGGACTTTAGCGGACACCGGGGAGCTGTTTTTT. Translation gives CAIGTLADTGELFF.

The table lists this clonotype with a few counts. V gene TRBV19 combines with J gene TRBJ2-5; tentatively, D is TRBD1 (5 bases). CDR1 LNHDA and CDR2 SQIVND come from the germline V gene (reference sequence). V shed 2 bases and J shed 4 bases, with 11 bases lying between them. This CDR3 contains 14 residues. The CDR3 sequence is CASSIRGQLETQYF. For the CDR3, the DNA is TGTGCCAGTAGTATAAGGGGCCAGCTAGAGACCCAGTACTTC.

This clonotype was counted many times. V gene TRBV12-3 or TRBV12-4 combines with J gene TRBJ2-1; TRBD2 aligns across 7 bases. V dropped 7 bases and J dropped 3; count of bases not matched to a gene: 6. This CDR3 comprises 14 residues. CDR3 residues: CASIRGGSYNEQFF. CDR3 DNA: TGTGCCAGCATCCGAGGCGGGAGCTACAATGAGCAGTTCTTC.

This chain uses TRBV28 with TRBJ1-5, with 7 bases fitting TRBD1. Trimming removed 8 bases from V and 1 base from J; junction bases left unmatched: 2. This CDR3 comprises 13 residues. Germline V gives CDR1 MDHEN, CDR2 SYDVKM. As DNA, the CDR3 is TGTGCCAGCCAGGACAGGAGCAATCAGCCCCAGCATTTT. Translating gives CASQDRSNQPQHF. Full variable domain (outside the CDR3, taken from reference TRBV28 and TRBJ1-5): DVKVTQSSRYLVKRTGEKVFLECVQDMDHENMFWYRQDPGLGLRLIYFSYDVKMKEKGDIPEGYSVSREKKERFSLILESASTNQTSMYLCASQDRSNQPQHFGDGTRLSIL.

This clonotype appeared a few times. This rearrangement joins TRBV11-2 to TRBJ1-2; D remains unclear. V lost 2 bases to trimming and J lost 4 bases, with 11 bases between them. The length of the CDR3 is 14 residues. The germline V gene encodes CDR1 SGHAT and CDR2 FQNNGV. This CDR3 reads CASSLSGISYGYTF. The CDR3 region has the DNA TGTGCCAGCAGCTTAAGCGGGATTTCCTATGGCTACACCTTC.

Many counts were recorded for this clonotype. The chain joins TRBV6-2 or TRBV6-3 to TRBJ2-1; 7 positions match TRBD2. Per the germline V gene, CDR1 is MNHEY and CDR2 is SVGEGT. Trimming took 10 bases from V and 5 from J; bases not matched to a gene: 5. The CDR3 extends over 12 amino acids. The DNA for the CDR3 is TGTGCCATTAAGAGCGGGAACAATGAGCAGTTCTTC. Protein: CAIKSGNNEQFF.

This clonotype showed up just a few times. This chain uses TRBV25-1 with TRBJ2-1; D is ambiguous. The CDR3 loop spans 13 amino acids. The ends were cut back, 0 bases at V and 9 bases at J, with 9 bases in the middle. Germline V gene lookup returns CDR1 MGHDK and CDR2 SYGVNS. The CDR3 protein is CASSEYRYGEQFF. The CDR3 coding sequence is TGTGCCAGCAGTGAATATCGGTACGGTGAGCAGTTCTTC.

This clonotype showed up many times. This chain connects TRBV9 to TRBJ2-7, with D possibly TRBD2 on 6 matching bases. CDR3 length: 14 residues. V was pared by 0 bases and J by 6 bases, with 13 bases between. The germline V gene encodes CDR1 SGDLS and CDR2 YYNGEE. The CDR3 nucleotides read TGTGCCAGCAGCGTAGCGGGAGTTGCGAGCGAGCAGTACTTC. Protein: CASSVAGVASEQYF.

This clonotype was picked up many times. In DNA, the CDR3 is TGTGCCAGCAGACAGGGTTCGTACAATGAGCAGTTCTTC. Its translation: CASRQGSYNEQFF. The chain couples TRBV27 to TRBJ2-1; weak D call: TRBD1 (6 bases). The CDR3 has 13 residues. With 6 bases removed from V and 4 bases from J, the gap between germline ends came to 10 bases. Germline V CDR1 and CDR2: MNHEY, SMNVEV (reference sequence).